These T cell receptor beta chains were read from a single sample in a study of cytomegalovirus exposure and HLA in healthy donors. TCRdb's copy holds only in-frame clones and misses some; the assay was immunoSEQ multiplex PCR. The sample holds 90,000 to 150,000 clones; about 80% are singletons and the top ten take just over 2%. Sequencing was carried out using PBMCs. Receptors originate from a human donor in good health. CDR3s include the opening cysteine and the closing phenylalanine or tryptophan. D genes are given only for firm matches. Only some rows state a clone size, as once, few, many or a class for expanded clones.

D,J,size,V,CDR3,DNA
-,TRBJ1-4,few,TRBV5-1,CASSSGRADEKLFF,TGCGCCAGCAGCTCCGGGAGGGCTGATGAAAAACTGTTTTTT
TRBD1,TRBJ2-7,-,TRBV5-1,CASSTRTGSYEQYF,TGCGCCAGCAGCACCCGGACAGGTTCTTACGAGCAGTACTTC
TRBD2,TRBJ2-5,-,TRBV10-2,CASRDSGGPGETQYF,TGCGCCAGCAGAGATTCGGGGGGGCCTGGGGAGACCCAGTACTTC
TRBD2,TRBJ2-1,-,TRBV30,CAWEKAAGGLVEQFF,TGTGCCTGGGAAAAGGCAGCGGGGGGTTTAGTCGAGCAGTTCTTC
-,TRBJ1-2,-,TRBV2,CASSGQGYGYTF,TGTGCCAGCAGTGGGCAGGGCTATGGCTACACCTTC
-,TRBJ2-3,-,TRBV10-1,CASSESRKNTDTQYF,TGCGCCAGCAGTGAGTCGCGGAAGAACACAGATACGCAGTATTTT
-,TRBJ2-7,-,TRBV11-1,CASSPDTFTYEQYF,TGTGCCAGCAGCCCGGACACCTTCACCTACGAGCAGTACTTC
-,TRBJ2-1,-,TRBV9,CASSVPGVNEQFF,TGTGCCAGCAGCGTACCAGGCGTCAATGAGCAGTTCTTC
TRBD2,TRBJ2-1,-,TRBV9,CASSVEGSGVLGNEQFF,TGTGCCAGCAGCGTAGAGGGGAGCGGGGTACTTGGGAATGAGCAGTTCTTC
TRBD1,TRBJ1-2,once,TRBV6-5,CASTPGQGFRGYTF,TGTGCCAGCACTCCGGGACAGGGGTTTAGAGGCTACACCTTC
TRBD1,TRBJ2-7,-,TRBV6-1,CASSVRTGEGEQYF,TGTGCCAGCAGTGTGAGGACAGGAGAGGGCGAGCAGTACTTC
-,TRBJ2-3,once,TRBV7-6,CASSLGSGGHTDTQYF,TGTGCCAGCAGCTTAGGTTCGGGGGGCCACACAGATACGCAGTATTTT
-,TRBJ2-1,-,TRBV6-6,CASSIYGNYNEQFF,TGTGCCAGCAGTATCTACGGGAATTACAATGAGCAGTTCTTC
-,TRBJ2-3,-,TRBV30,CAWSVRLSDTQYF,TGTGCCTGGAGTGTCCGACTTTCAGATACGCAGTATTTT
TRBD2,TRBJ2-5,once,TRBV25-1,CASSEYPPLAGRETQYF,TGTGCCAGCAGTGAATATCCCCCACTAGCGGGCAGAGAGACCCAGTACTTC
TRBD1,TRBJ1-2,-,TRBV28,CASSPSGTGGAWGDGYTF,TGTGCCAGCAGTCCATCCGGGACAGGGGGCGCCTGGGGGGATGGCTACACCTTC
TRBD2,TRBJ2-7,-,TRBV5-1,CASSLSSGRYEQYF,TGCGCCAGCAGCTTATCTAGCGGGAGGTACGAGCAGTACTTC
TRBD1,TRBJ2-3,-,TRBV28,CASSWGTGGQTDTQYF,TGTGCCAGCAGTTGGGGGACAGGCGGACAAACAGATACGCAGTATTTT
TRBD2,TRBJ2-5,-,TRBV7-9,CASSLSAGAVETQYF,TGTGCCAGCAGCTTGTCGGCGGGAGCGGTCGAGACCCAGTACTTC
-,TRBJ2-1,once,TRBV30,CAWSDRASVNEQFF,TGTGCCTGGAGTGACAGAGCTAGCGTTAATGAGCAGTTCTTC
-,TRBJ1-5,-,TRBV19,CASSYTRAGQNQPQHF,TGTGCCAGTAGCTATACTCGAGCAGGGCAAAATCAGCCCCAGCATTTT
TRBD1,TRBJ1-1,-,TRBV10-3,CAITETGTNTEAFF,TGTGCCATCACCGAGACAGGGACGAACACTGAAGCTTTCTTT
TRBD1,TRBJ1-2,-,TRBV7-2,CASSFDRGLYGYTF,TGTGCCAGCAGCTTCGACAGGGGCCTCTATGGCTACACCTTC
TRBD2,TRBJ2-2,once,TRBV5-1,CASSQRAGGETGELFF,TGCGCCAGCAGCCAAAGAGCGGGAGGGGAAACCGGGGAGCTGTTTTTT
-,TRBJ2-1,-,TRBV4-1,CASSGRRGNYNEQFF,TGCGCCAGCAGCGGGAGACGGGGAAATTACAATGAGCAGTTCTTC
-,TRBJ2-7,-,TRBV5-5,CASSKGVSYEQYF,TGTGCCAGCAGCAAAGGGGTGTCCTACGAGCAGTACTTC
TRBD1,TRBJ2-5,-,TRBV4-3,CASSQHRWGQGYQETQYF,TGCGCCAGCAGCCAACATCGTTGGGGACAGGGGTACCAAGAGACCCAGTACTTC
TRBD1,TRBJ2-5,-,TRBV6-1,CASSPSGQSRETQYF,TGTGCCAGCAGTCCTTCGGGACAGTCGAGGGAGACCCAGTACTTC
TRBD1,TRBJ1-3,-,TRBV29-1,CSVVAGTGTRNTIYF,TGCAGCGTCGTGGCCGGGACAGGGACTAGAAACACCATATATTTT
-,TRBJ1-1,-,TRBV18,CASSPTTNGNTEAFF,TGTGCCAGCTCACCTACGACAAACGGGAACACTGAAGCTTTCTTT
TRBD2,TRBJ2-7,once,TRBV7-2,CASSSGLAGLYEQYF,TGTGCCAGCAGCTCGGGACTAGCGGGACTCTACGAGCAGTACTTC
TRBD1,TRBJ2-7,few,TRBV7-6,CASSSTGTGGMTSEQYF,TGTGCCAGCAGCTCAACCGGGACAGGGGGAATGACTAGCGAGCAGTACTTC
TRBD1,TRBJ1-2,-,TRBV5-5,CASSLGGQPYGYTF,TGTGCCAGCAGCTTGGGGGGACAGCCCTATGGCTACACCTTC
-,TRBJ1-5,-,TRBV19,CASVPDTDQPQHF,TGTGCCAGTGTGCCGGATACAGATCAGCCCCAGCATTTT
TRBD1,TRBJ2-7,-,TRBV7-9,CASSPRDRGSYEQYF,TGTGCCAGCAGCCCCCGGGACAGGGGCTCCTACGAGCAGTACTTC
TRBD1,TRBJ2-3,few,TRBV11-2,CASSSQGAADTQYF,TGTGCCAGCAGCTCCCAGGGGGCGGCAGATACGCAGTATTTT
-,TRBJ1-6,-,TRBV5-6,CASSSLQGSNSPLHF,TGTGCCAGCAGCAGCCTACAGGGTAGTAATTCACCCCTCCACTTT
TRBD1,TRBJ1-2,-,TRBV10-3,CAISDLPGQGAHGYTF,TGTGCCATCAGTGACTTACCGGGACAGGGGGCTCATGGCTACACCTTC
-,TRBJ2-3,-,TRBV7-2,CASSPYTDTQYF,TGTGCCAGCAGCCCCTACACAGATACGCAGTATTTT
-,TRBJ1-2,once,TRBV29-1,CSVEKPGYGYTF,TGCAGCGTTGAAAAGCCGGGCTATGGCTACACCTTC
TRBD2,TRBJ2-2,-,TRBV30,CAWSVLEAGGSYTGELFF,TGTGCCTGGAGTGTTTTGGAGGCGGGAGGCTCGTACACCGGGGAGCTGTTTTTT
TRBD1,TRBJ1-5,-,TRBV27,CASSSWGQVGNQPQHF,TGTGCCAGCAGCTCCTGGGGACAGGTCGGCAATCAGCCCCAGCATTTT
-,TRBJ1-2,-,TRBV9,CASRTGFYGYTF,TGTGCCAGCAGAACAGGATTCTATGGCTACACCTTC
-,TRBJ2-7,-,TRBV7-2,CASSATGGEQYF,TGTGCCAGCAGCGCGACAGGTGGGGAGCAGTACTTC
-,TRBJ1-6,-,TRBV5-8,CASTGYNSPLHF,TGTGCCAGCACAGGATATAATTCACCCCTCCACTTT
-,TRBJ1-5,few,TRBV18,CASSLRRGYSNQPQHF,TGTGCCAGCTCCCTACGGCGGGGTTATAGCAATCAGCCCCAGCATTTT
-,TRBJ2-7,few,TRBV4-1,CASSPLEDASRSYEQYF,TGCGCCAGCAGCCCACTGGAGGACGCAAGCCGATCCTACGAGCAGTACTTC
TRBD1,TRBJ1-2,once,TRBV7-8,CASSRLTGGWGYTF,TGTGCCAGCAGCCGTCTGACAGGGGGTTGGGGCTACACCTTC
TRBD2,TRBJ2-7,-,TRBV7-2,CASSLASGTAEQYF,TGTGCCAGCAGCTTAGCTAGCGGGACGGCCGAGCAGTACTTC
-,TRBJ2-5,few,TRBV7-9,CASSLEGLQETQYF,TGTGCCAGCAGCTTAGAGGGGCTCCAAGAGACCCAGTACTTC
TRBD2,TRBJ2-7,-,TRBV19,CASSIESSGSIFEQYF,TGTGCCAGTAGTATAGAGTCTAGCGGGAGTATTTTCGAGCAGTACTTC
-,TRBJ1-5,-,TRBV6-1,CASSAGANQPQHF,TGTGCCAGCAGTGCTGGGGCCAATCAGCCCCAGCATTTT
TRBD1,TRBJ1-5,-,TRBV19,CASSIEDRDGWRPQHF,TGTGCCAGTAGTATCGAAGACAGGGACGGCTGGCGGCCCCAGCATTTT
-,TRBJ1-4,-,TRBV5-6,CASSLAREKLFF,TGTGCCAGCAGCTTGGCGAGGGAAAAACTGTTTTTT
-,TRBJ2-7,-,TRBV29-1,CSARVYRDYEQYF,TGCAGCGCTAGGGTGTACAGGGACTACGAGCAGTACTTC
TRBD1,TRBJ2-7,-,TRBV2,CASSPEQGPRTEQYF,TGTGCCAGCAGTCCTGAACAGGGGCCGAGGACCGAGCAGTACTTC
-,TRBJ2-3,once,TRBV11-2,CASSSGQVSTDTQYF,TGTGCCAGCAGCTCTGGGCAGGTTAGCACAGATACGCAGTATTTT